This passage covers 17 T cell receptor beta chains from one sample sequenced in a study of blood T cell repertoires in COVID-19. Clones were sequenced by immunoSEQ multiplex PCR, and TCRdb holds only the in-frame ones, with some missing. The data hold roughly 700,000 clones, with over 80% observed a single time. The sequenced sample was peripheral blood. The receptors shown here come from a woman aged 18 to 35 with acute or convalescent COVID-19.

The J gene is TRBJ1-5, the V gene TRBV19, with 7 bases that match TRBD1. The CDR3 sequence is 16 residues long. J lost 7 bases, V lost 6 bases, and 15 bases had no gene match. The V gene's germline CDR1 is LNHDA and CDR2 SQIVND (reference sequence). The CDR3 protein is CASSLGMKGARQPQHF. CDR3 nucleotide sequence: TGTGCCAGTAGCCTGGGTATGAAGGGGGCTAGGCAGCCCCAGCATTTT.

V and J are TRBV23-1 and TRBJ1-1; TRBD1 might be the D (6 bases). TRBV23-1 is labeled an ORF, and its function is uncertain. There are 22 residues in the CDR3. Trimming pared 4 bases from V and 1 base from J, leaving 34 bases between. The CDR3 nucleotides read TGCGCCAGCAGTCCGCGCCCACCTCGATTACAGGGAAGCCGGTGGGCGAACACTGAAGCTTTCTTT. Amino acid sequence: CASSPRPPRLQGSRWANTEAFF.

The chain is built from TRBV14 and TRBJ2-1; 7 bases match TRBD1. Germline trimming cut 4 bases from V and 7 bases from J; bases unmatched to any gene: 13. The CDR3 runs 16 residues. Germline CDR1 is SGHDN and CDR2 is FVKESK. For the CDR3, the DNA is TGTGCCAGCAGCCTGAAAACGGGACAGAGGACTAATGAGCAGTTCTTC. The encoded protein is CASSLKTGQRTNEQFF.

This CDR3 reads CASSAVGQGAPYEQYF. The CDR3 DNA follows: TGTGCCAGCAGTGCAGTTGGACAGGGGGCCCCTTACGAGCAGTACTTC. The chain uses TRBV6-6 and TRBJ2-7; TRBD1 matches at 11 bases. Germline loops: CDR1 MNHNY, CDR2 SVGAGI (reference sequence). With 5 bases clipped from V and 4 bases from J, the junction kept 10 bases outside the gene matches. CDR3 length equals 16 residues.

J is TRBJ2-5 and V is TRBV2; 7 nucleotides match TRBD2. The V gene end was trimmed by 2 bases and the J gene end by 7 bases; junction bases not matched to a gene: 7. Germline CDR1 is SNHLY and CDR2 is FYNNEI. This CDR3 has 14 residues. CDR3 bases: TGTGCCAGCAGTGAAACGGCGACGGGGGGGACCCAGTACTTC. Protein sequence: CASSETATGGTQYF.

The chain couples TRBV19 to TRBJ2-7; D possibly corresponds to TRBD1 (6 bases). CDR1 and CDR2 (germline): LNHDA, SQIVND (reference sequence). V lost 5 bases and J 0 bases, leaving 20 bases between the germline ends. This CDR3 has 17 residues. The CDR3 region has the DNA TGTGCCAGTAGTCTGAGCTGGACGGACAGATTCTCCTACGAGCAGTACTTC. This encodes CASSLSWTDRFSYEQYF.

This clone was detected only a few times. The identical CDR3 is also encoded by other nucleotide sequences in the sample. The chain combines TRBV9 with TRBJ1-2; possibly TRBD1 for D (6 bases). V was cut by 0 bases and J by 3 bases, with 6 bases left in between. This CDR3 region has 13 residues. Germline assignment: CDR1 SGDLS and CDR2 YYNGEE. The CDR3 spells CASSVGTDYGYTF. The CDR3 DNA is TGTGCCAGCAGCGTAGGGACAGACTATGGCTACACCTTC.

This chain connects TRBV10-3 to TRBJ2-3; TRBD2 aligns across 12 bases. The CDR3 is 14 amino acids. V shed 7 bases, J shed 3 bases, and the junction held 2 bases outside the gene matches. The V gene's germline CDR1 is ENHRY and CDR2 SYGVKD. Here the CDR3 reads CAITGTSGTDTQYF. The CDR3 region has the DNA TGTGCCATCACTGGGACTAGCGGGACAGATACGCAGTATTTT.

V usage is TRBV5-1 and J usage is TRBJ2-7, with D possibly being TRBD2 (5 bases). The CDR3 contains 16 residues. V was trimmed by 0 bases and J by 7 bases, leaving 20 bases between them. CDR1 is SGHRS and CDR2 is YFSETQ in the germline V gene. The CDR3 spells CASSLVLTIKTGEQYF. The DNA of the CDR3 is TGCGCCAGCAGCTTGGTTCTCACGATAAAAACGGGGGAGCAGTACTTC.

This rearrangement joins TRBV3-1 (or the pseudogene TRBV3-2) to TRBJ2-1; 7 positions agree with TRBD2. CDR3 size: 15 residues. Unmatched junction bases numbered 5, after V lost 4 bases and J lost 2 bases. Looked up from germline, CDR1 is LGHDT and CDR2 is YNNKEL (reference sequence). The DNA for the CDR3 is TGTGCCAGCAGCCGAGGCGGGGGAACCTACAATGAGCAGTTCTTC. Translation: CASSRGGGTYNEQFF.

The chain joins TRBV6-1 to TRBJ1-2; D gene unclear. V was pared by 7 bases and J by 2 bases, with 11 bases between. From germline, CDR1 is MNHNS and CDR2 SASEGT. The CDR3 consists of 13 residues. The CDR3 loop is CASIAPGNYGYTF. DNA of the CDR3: TGTGCCAGCATTGCGCCGGGGAACTATGGCTACACCTTC.

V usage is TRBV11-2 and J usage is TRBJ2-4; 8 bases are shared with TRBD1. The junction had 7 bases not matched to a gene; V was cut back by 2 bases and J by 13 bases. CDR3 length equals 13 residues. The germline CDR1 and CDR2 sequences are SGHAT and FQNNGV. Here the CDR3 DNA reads TGTGCCAGCAGCTTATTACAGGACAGGGTCCAGTACTTC. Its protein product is CASSLLQDRVQYF.

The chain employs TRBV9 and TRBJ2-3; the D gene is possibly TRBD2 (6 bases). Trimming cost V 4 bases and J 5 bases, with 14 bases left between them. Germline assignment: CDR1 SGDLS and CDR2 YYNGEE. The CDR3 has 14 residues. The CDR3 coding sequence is TGTGCCAGCAGCCTCCGGGGGTCGGGAGATACGCAGTATTTT. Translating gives CASSLRGSGDTQYF.

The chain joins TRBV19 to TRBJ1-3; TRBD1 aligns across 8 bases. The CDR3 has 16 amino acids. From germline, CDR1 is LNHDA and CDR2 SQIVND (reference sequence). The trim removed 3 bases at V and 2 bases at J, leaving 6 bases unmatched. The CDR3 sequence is CASSIQDREAGNTIYF. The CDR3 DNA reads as TGTGCCAGTAGTATCCAGGACAGGGAAGCTGGAAACACCATATATTTT.

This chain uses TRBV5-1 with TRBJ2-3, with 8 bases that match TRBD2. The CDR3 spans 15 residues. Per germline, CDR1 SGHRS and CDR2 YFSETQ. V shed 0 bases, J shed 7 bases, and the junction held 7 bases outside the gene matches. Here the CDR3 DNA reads TGCGCCAGCAGCTTGGTCGCGCGGGGGGAAAATACGCAGTATTTT. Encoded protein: CASSLVARGENTQYF. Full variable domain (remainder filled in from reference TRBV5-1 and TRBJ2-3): KAGVTQTPRYLIKTRGQQVTLSCSPISGHRSVSWYQQTPGQGLQFLFEYFSETQRNKGNFPGRFSGRQFSNSRSEMNVSTLELGDSALYLCASSLVARGENTQYFGPGTRLTVL.

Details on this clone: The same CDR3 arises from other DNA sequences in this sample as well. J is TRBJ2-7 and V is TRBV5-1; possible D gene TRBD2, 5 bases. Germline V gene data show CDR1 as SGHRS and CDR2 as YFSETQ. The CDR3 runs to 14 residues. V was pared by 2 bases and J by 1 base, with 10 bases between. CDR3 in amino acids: CASSLSGGSYEQYF. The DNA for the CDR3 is TGCGCCAGCAGCTTATCAGGCGGGTCCTACGAGCAGTACTTC.

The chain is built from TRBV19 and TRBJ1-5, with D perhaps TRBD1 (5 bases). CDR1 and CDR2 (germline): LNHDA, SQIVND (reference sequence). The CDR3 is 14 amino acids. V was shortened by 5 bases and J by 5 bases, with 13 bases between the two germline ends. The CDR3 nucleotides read TGTGCCAGTAGTGCCCGATGGGGGGATCAGCCCCAGCATTTT. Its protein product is CASSARWGDQPQHF.